This T cell receptor beta chain was recovered during a study of cytomegalovirus exposure and HLA in healthy donors (dated by TCRdb to about 2017). Concerning the study at large: In an earlier analysis of several hundred of the donors, roughly 300 Gb of sequence data and 117 million unique TCR beta sequences from about 180 million T cells were reported. The genetic ancestry cluster associated with self-reported Caucasian donors included over 80% of the approximately 410 genotyped donors. Roughly five DR-DQ haplotypes were treated as single units for association and clustering because of strong linkage in the cohort. Besides the first cohort of 500 to 700 subjects, a separate validation cohort made up of roughly 130 different subjects was used. All discovery cohort repertoires had been generated on a single sequencing platform. To decide whether each TCR beta V gene segment behaved as functional or pseudogenic, an earlier analysis of fewer than 750 of the donors relied on high-throughput TCR beta sequencing. An early release that covered some 630 HLA-typed donors contained about 300 gigabases of sequencing data and 80 million or so unique TCR sequences. In the later analysis, no new phenotypic data were used to find candidate immune exposures; instead, reliance was placed on TCR beta sequences and their occurrence across donors. Among 300 to 450 genotyped donors of the cohort, an average of roughly 240,000 unique TCR beta nucleotide sequences were sequenced per donor, approximately 20% of them non-productive. The study was designed to test whether signatures of past pathogen exposure could be identified by cataloging public T cell receptors. High-throughput TCR immunosequencing, statistical association of individual TCRs with disease status, and machine learning were combined to predict cytomegalovirus infection status. Genome-wide SNP genotypes for about three fifths of the roughly 670 donors were used in a later genetic analysis, which treated that subset as a discovery cohort. The number of typed donors differed by locus: roughly 620-630 for A, B, C, DRB1 and DQB1; 522 for DQA1; around 610 for DPA1; and roughly 470 for DPB1. A later analysis re-analyzed previously published TCR beta repertoires from approximately 670 donors and added high-resolution HLA genotyping to study TCR occurrence patterns. Donor age, sex, ethnicity and CMV serostatus were compiled alongside the repertoire data. HLA typing included class I and class II loci at four-digit resolution. The study profiled the T cell repertoires of around 700 subjects by immunosequencing and related them to cytomegalovirus serostatus.

After removal of 2 bases from V and 4 bases from J, the junction retains 3 bases not matched to a gene. Reading the germline V gene (reference sequence) gives CDR1 SGHKS and CDR2 YYEKEE. The CDR3 numbers 16 residues from cysteine through phenylalanine. Only CDR3 DNA remains: 48 bases, in frame from the first base. Study-wide conclusions, independent of this receptor: While some public TCRs were present in many individuals, most TCR sequences turned up only very rarely across donors. In a later analysis, HLA-associated TCR beta chains showed more clonal expansion and lower generation probabilities than non-associated chains that were equally common. Because counts were too low, seventeen rarely observed V segments, including chromosome 9 orphons, were excluded from the earlier analysis of 587 of the donors. An earlier analysis of 450 to 750 of the donors showed that most TCR beta V segments appeared in productive rearrangements either about 87% or about 30% of the time, which broadly matched IMGT annotations. Specific HLA alleles were associated with 15,000 to 20,000 TCR beta sequences at a false discovery rate of 0.05 in a later analysis. In the study, approximately 150 TCR beta chains were listed as associated with cytomegalovirus. Three of the identified cytomegalovirus-associated TCR beta chains were confirmed in vitro to be specific for cytomegalovirus antigens. Assigning TCR associations to individual alleles was difficult when HLA alleles, especially DR and DQ, strongly co-occurred. For the cohort, immune exposure information was limited to CMV serostatus. A cluster of highly shared sequence variants was judged likely to be a technical artifact of the sequencing pipeline. According to a later genetic analysis, donors in an Asian-associated ancestry cluster had fewer N-insertions in productive TCRs than the approximately 690-donor mean. HLA typing was unavailable for some donors at each locus, so association tests used only the typed subset. In a later analysis, the rate of TCR association differed among HLA loci, with DRB1 alleles having the most associated TCRs and HLA-C alleles having the fewest. A further reported finding was that TCR beta sequences accurately predicted the HLA-A and HLA-B alleles for most subjects in the first cohort. A later analysis found that most CMV-associated TCR beta chains appeared HLA-restricted, with HLA associations seemingly driven largely by CMV exposure. The presence/absence analyses assumed that sequencing depth was roughly uniform across donors, and that assumption may not be true. Cytomegalovirus status was reported to be diagnosed by the classifier with high specificity and sensitivity in both the original and validation cohorts. Some IMGT-functional V segments, including TRBV6-2 and TRBV6-3, could not be told apart with the 87-base-pair reads, so those segments were excluded. A later genetic analysis associated a missense DCLRE1C variant with V-gene and J-gene trimming of TCR beta chains, and an independent cohort replicated the association. Linkage disequilibrium might explain the correlated functional status among segregating V segments, but an unknown experimental factor could not be ruled out. In this cohort, only TCR beta chains were sequenced, and detectable features were limited by the absence of alpha or paired-chain data. In a later analysis, several top co-occurrence clusters were reported to appear linked to parvovirus B19, influenza, CMV and Epstein-Barr virus. The authors suggested that the approach could potentially be generalized to other disease states and immunological phenotypes.

To note about this clone: Its antigen is currently not known. No base qualities exist here, and no much larger clone lies one base off it.

The cohort was made up of 500 to 800 healthy bone marrow donors. All cohort members were sampled while nominally healthy, although unrecorded immune exposures were likely present. The donor tested CMV seropositive, placing the donor among the roughly 270 seropositive members of the cohort. A peripheral blood sample was provided by each donor, and peripheral blood mononuclear cells were used for TCR beta sequencing. The Qiagen DNeasy Blood Extraction Kit was used to extract genomic DNA from the blood cell samples. The method was the immunoSEQ multiplex PCR assay. For the multiplex PCR, a mixture combining 60 forward primers for TCR Vbeta segments and 13 reverse primers for TCR Jbeta segments was used. The CDR3 region of rearranged TCR beta genes was amplified from genomic DNA with a multiplex PCR assay. The amplified TCR beta libraries were sequenced on the Illumina HiSeq System as 87-base-pair reads. The authors processed their data as follows. A later analysis counted 65 million to 90 million unique TCR beta chains across the roughly 700 repertoires, and roughly 10 million of these chains were shared by at least two donors. Raw reads were error-corrected and collapsed into unique sequences with a nearest-neighbor algorithm that merged closely related sequences to remove PCR and sequencing errors. Alignment of CDR3 sequences to IMGT reference sequences was used to assign V, D and J gene segments. Each retained sequence needed at least a six-nucleotide match to both a V gene segment and a J gene segment. Rearrangements were called productive when the CDR3 lacked stop codons and stayed in frame with V and J; all others were non-productive. Following IMGT convention, CDR3 was defined as the stretch from the second conserved V-encoded cysteine to the conserved J-encoded phenylalanine. The earlier analysis of about 560 of the donors excluded any sequence lacking an unambiguous match to a single V gene segment. In an earlier analysis of 587 of the donors, a V segment was called functional when productive rearrangements were above 56.7%, and segregating when the standard deviation between donors exceeded 5%. A statistical classification framework was built for diagnosing cytomegalovirus status from the catalog of TCR beta chain sequences. A later analysis assigned V and J genes by comparing TCR nucleotide sequences with IMGT/GENE-DB human TR gene sequences. The TCRdist pipeline was used in a later analysis to assign CDR3 sequences and most-parsimonious VDJ recombination scenarios. A later analysis defined each TCR beta chain by its CDR3 amino acid sequence plus V-gene family, and excluded reads lacking a unique V-gene family. A later analysis removed over 500 highly shared, low-generation-probability nucleotide sequences to deal with suspected cross-contamination and a sequencing artifact. In a later analysis, a clonal expansion index for each public chain was calculated from normalized within-repertoire ranks of inferred template counts. In a later analysis, generation probabilities were computed with a VDJ recombination model fitted to out-of-frame rearrangements, and the resulting probabilities were checked against IGoR. In a later analysis, hypergeometric tests were used to score TCR-TCR, TCR-HLA and TCR-CMV co-occurrence, with a repertoire-size bias correction applied to TCR pairs. False discovery rates were estimated in a later analysis by permuting HLA or CMV assignments 20 times. In a later analysis, co-occurring TCRs were grouped using DBSCAN, with TCRdist sequence similarity added in when clustering inside HLA-allele-positive subsets. Co-occurrence clustering excluded repertoires with fewer than 30,000 or more than 120,000 public chains, plus five with anomalous nucleotide sharing. TCRdb provides this immuneACCESS table in a form limited to in-frame rearrangements. Some clones are lacking; in checked studies, under half of them reflect an unresolved V gene, and why the rest are absent is not known. Clonal size and the V and J genes are those of that table, whereas D and trimming came from the DNA. For this sample the table gives 130,000 to 150,000 clones, of which 80% were detected only once. The top ten hold 6.5% to 7% of the sample.

The sample comprised PBMCs. This chain joins TRBV5-5 to TRBJ2-1; 13 central bases correspond to TRBD2. The sequence was collected from a man between 40 and 49 years old in good health and CMV-seropositive. The nucleotides are TGTGCCAGCAGCTTCGGACTAGCGGGAGCGTACAATGAGCAGTTCTTC. It translates as CASSFGLAGAYNEQFF.